This T cell receptor beta chain was observed in a study of human T cells and chemical hapten exposure. For the study at large: After 6 days, upper back 0.01% DPC patch tests were scored. Notes on the study in general: Expanded TCR counts at PT1 were positively correlated with the patch test score.

In its sample, this clonotype was seen a few times. What it binds is unknown. Time point meaning: patch test 2, 6 weeks after DPC sensitization. As for treatment: therapeutic diphenylcyclopropenone sensitization with weekly scalp DPC. Looked up from germline, CDR1 is DFQATT and CDR2 is SNEGSKA (reference sequence). The CDR3 covers 11 residues. Trimming shortened V by 3 bases and J by 11 bases, and 11 bases separated the two germline ends. One entry per CDR3 protein, called by TCRdb with MiXCR from the RACE reads. The sample comprises 85,000 or so distinct CDR3 sequences, 11% of which are singletons, and 1.5% to 2% rests with the top ten.

This sequence was found in a man between 18 and 29 years old with alopecia areata. Some clones in this sample may be carry-over from other donors' samples. The gene calls are TRBV20-1 and TRBJ2-1, with D unclear. The source material was whole blood, sampled in connection with sensitization to the hapten diphenylcyclopropenone (DPC). The CDR3, as DNA: TGCAGTGCTAGTCCGCCGGCGAAGCAGTTCTTC. Protein: CSASPPAKQFF.